This TCR beta chain originates from a study of blood T cells in healthy people across ages. Findings of the study overall: Estimated diversity across one million T cells was deemed an underestimate. With donor CMV status unknown, expanded clonotype changes were possibly confounded.

Through a sample-barcoded 5' primer and a J-beta primer mix, a second PCR was run for roughly 6 to 11 cycles. Each CDR3 protein gets one entry after TCRdb re-called the 5' RACE reads with MiXCR. This sample carries over a million distinct CDR3 sequences, 42% of them seen once, and the ten largest clones take roughly 7.9%. Comment on this clonotype: What it binds is unknown.

Germline V gene sequence: CDR1 SGHTA, CDR2 FQGNSA. The CDR3 totals 13 residues. Trimming shortened V by 6 bases and J by 10 bases, and 15 bases separated the two germline ends. Every donor gave roughly 9.2 milliliters of peripheral blood. Per-sample yields of isolated PBMCs were at least 6.5 million. The TCR was taken from a woman under 30 in good health. The sample consisted of blood. V is TRBV7-2 and J is TRBJ1-4; no reliable D call. CDR3 amino acids: CASSPREGVKLFF. The CDR3 DNA reads as TGTGCCAGCAGTCCGAGGGAGGGCGTAAAACTGTTTTTT.